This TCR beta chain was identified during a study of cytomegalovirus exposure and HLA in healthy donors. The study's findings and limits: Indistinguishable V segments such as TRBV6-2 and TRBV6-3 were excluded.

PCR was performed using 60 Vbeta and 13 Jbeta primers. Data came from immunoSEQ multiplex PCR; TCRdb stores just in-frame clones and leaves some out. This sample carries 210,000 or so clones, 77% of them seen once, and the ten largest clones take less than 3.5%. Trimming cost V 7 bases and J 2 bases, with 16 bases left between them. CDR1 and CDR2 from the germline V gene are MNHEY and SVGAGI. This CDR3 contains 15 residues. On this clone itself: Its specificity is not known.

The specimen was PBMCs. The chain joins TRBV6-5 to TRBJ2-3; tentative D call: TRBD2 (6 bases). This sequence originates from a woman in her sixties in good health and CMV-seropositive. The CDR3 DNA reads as TGTGCCAGCACCAACGGGGGACTCTCCACAGATACGCAGTATTTT. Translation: CASTNGGLSTDTQYF.